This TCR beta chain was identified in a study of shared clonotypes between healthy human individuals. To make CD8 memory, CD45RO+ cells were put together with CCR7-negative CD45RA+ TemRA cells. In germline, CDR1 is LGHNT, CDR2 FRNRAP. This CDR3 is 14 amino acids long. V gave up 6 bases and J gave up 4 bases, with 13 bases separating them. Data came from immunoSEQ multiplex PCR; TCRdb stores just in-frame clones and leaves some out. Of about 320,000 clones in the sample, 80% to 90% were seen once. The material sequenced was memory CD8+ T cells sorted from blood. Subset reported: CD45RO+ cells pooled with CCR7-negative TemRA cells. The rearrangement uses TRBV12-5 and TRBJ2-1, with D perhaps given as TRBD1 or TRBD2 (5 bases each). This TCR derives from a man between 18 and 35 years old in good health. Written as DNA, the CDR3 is TGTGCTAGTGGCCCGATCGAGGGGTACAATGAGCAGTTCTTC. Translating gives CASGPIEGYNEQFF.